These 29 T cell receptor beta chains came from one sample sequenced in a study of long-term antiretroviral therapy in people with HIV. The assay used was immunoSEQ (version v3.0), run at survey level. This table comes from immunoSEQ multiplex PCR, and its TCRdb copy is limited to in-frame clones, with some not included. In the table there are about 28,000 clones, 80% of which are singletons. Here the sequenced sample was unsorted PBMCs, taken 0.3 years after starting antiretroviral therapy. The receptors were sampled from a middle-aged man with HIV.

The rearrangement joins TRBV5-4 to TRBJ2-1; 13 positions match TRBD2. This CDR3 contains 15 residues. Germline lookup yields CDR1 SGHNT and CDR2 YYREEE (reference sequence). The ends lost 6 bases at V and 6 bases at J; junction bases unmatched: 6. In nucleotides, the CDR3 is TGTGCCAGCACGCCAAGACTAGCGGGAGGCAATGAGCAGTTCTTC. This gives the protein CASTPRLAGGNEQFF.

The chain couples TRBV5-1 to TRBJ1-2; 11 bases align to TRBD1. CDR1 and CDR2 from the germline V gene are SGHRS and YFSETQ. V was pared by 4 bases and J by 6 bases, with 2 bases of the junction left unmatched. CDR3 length: 13 residues. CDR3 loop: CASSEGQGDGYTF. CDR3 nucleotide sequence: TGCGCCAGCAGCGAGGGACAGGGGGATGGCTACACCTTC. Looking up the rest from reference TRBV5-1 and TRBJ1-2 gives the full variable domain: KAGVTQTPRYLIKTRGQQVTLSCSPISGHRSVSWYQQTPGQGLQFLFEYFSETQRNKGNFPGRFSGRQFSNSRSEMNVSTLELGDSALYLCASSEGQGDGYTFGSGTRLTVV.

This chain joins TRBV4-3 and TRBJ2-7; D unresolved. Germline CDR1 is LGHNA and CDR2 is YSLEER. The CDR3 totals 15 residues. Trimming took off 1 base at V and 3 bases at J, with 13 bases between the two ends. CDR3 sequence (DNA): TGCGCCAGCAGCCAAGGAAGCCGGATGGGCTACGAGCAGTACTTC. Its protein product is CASSQGSRMGYEQYF.

The chain recombines TRBV5-1 with TRBJ1-1, with D possibly matching TRBD1 (6 bases). Germline CDR1 reads SGHRS; CDR2 reads YFSETQ. With 0 bases removed from V and 1 base from J, the gap between germline ends came to 7 bases. The length of the CDR3 is 14 residues. For the CDR3, the DNA is TGCGCCAGCAGCTTGGGACAGGCGAACACTGAAGCTTTCTTT. Amino acid sequence: CASSLGQANTEAFF.

The chain couples TRBV29-1 to TRBJ2-3; D unclear. Trimming stripped 8 bases from V and 0 bases from J, with 15 bases between. The CDR3 runs 14 residues. Germline V gives CDR1 SQVTM, CDR2 ANQGSEA. The CDR3 nucleotides are TGCAGCTCCAGACACCCCATGAGCACAGATACGCAGTATTTT. Its translation: CSSRHPMSTDTQYF.

The V call is TRBV18, the J call TRBJ2-7; D is ambiguous. Germline assignment: CDR1 KGHSH and CDR2 LQKENI. V shed 3 bases and J shed 1 base, with 7 bases lying between them. The CDR3 loop spans 13 amino acids. This CDR3 reads CASSPGPSYEQYF. The CDR3 DNA sequence: TGTGCCAGCTCACCCGGACCATCCTACGAGCAGTACTTC.

The J gene is TRBJ1-6, the V gene TRBV5-5, with D maybe TRBD1 (6 bases). The CDR3 is made up of 17 amino acids. CDR1 and CDR2 from the germline V gene are SGHKS and YYEKEE (reference sequence). The V end lost 2 bases, the J end lost 6 bases, and 18 bases lay between the germline ends. This CDR3 reads CASSLRTEGLGNSPLHF. DNA of the CDR3: TGTGCCAGCAGCTTACGGACAGAGGGCCTTGGTAATTCACCCCTCCACTTT.

The V call is TRBV9, the J call TRBJ2-2; TRBD1 agrees at 9 bases. CDR1 is SGDLS, CDR2 YYNGEE, per germline. The CDR3 has 17 amino acids. V trimming: 0 bases; J trimming: 5 bases; junction bases outside the gene matches: 8. The DNA of the CDR3 is TGTGCCAGCAGCGTAGACATCGGGACAGGGAGAACCGGGGAGCTGTTTTTT. Its translation: CASSVDIGTGRTGELFF.

The chain has TRBV5-4 and TRBJ2-3, with D hard to call. V lost 4 bases and J 5 bases, leaving 8 bases between the germline ends. The CDR3 totals 12 residues. CDR1 is SGHNT, CDR2 YYREEE, per germline (reference sequence). CDR3 protein: CASSQPEDTQYF. CDR3 DNA: TGTGCCAGCAGCCAGCCCGAAGATACGCAGTATTTT.

V gene TRBV7-3 combines with J gene TRBJ1-1; 7 bases map to TRBD1. CDR1 and CDR2 from the germline V gene are SGHTA and FQGTGA. Losses at the gene ends were 5 bases for V and 2 bases for J; bases not matched to a gene: 8. This CDR3 spans 15 amino acids. The CDR3 protein is CASSEQGQLNTEAFF. The CDR3 nucleotides read TGTGCCAGCAGCGAACAGGGACAGCTTAACACTGAAGCTTTCTTT.

The DNA for the CDR3 is TGTGCCAGCAGCGTCGGGACAGGGGACTACAATGAGCAGTTCTTC. Amino acid sequence: CASSVGTGDYNEQFF. This sequence joins TRBV2 and TRBJ2-1, with TRBD1 identical over 10 bases. Germline assignment: CDR1 SNHLY and CDR2 FYNNEI. This CDR3 region has 15 residues. Losses at the gene ends were 6 bases for V and 3 bases for J; bases not matched to a gene: 5.

The chain couples TRBV21-1 to TRBJ2-7. TRBV21-1 is designated a pseudogene. The CDR3 covers 11 residues. The CDR3 DNA is TGTGCCAGCAGCAAAAGGGTCGAGCAGTACTTC. Translation: CASSKRVEQYF.

The chain links TRBV28 to TRBJ2-2; D perhaps matches TRBD2 (7 bases). The CDR3 extends over 15 amino acids. V shed 2 bases and J shed 3 bases, with 10 bases lying between them. CDR1 is MDHEN and CDR2 is SYDVKM in the germline V gene. CDR3 in amino acids: CASSLGGGYTGELFF. The CDR3 nucleotides are TGTGCCAGCAGTTTAGGGGGGGGCTACACCGGGGAGCTGTTTTTT.

The J gene is TRBJ1-1, the V gene TRBV18, with 8 bases that match TRBD1. Unmatched junction bases numbered 10, after V lost 3 bases and J lost 4 bases. Germline V gene lookup returns CDR1 KGHSH and CDR2 LQKENI. CDR3 length: 16 amino acids. As DNA, the CDR3 is TGTGCCAGCTCACCGGTAGCGGGACAGGCCACCACTGAAGCTTTCTTT. Protein sequence: CASSPVAGQATTEAFF.

This clone was recorded only once. The rearrangement joins TRBV5-1 to TRBJ2-7; D may be TRBD1 or TRBD2 (6 bases each). Germline CDR1 reads SGHRS; CDR2 reads YFSETQ. The ends were cut back, 0 bases at V and 4 bases at J, with 17 bases in the middle. The CDR3 is 16 amino acids. Here the CDR3 reads CASSLAPRGRKYEQYF. CDR3 sequence (DNA): TGCGCCAGCAGCTTGGCCCCTCGGGGGCGCAAATACGAGCAGTACTTC.

This CDR3 reads CASSLPGGGSSYNEQFF. The CDR3 region has the DNA TGCGCCAGCAGCCTTCCCGGGGGCGGGTCGTCCTACAATGAGCAGTTCTTC. V usage is TRBV4-1 and J usage is TRBJ2-1; D tentatively reads TRBD1 or TRBD2 (6 bases each). Trimming stripped 4 bases from V and 1 base from J, with 17 bases between. From germline, CDR1 is MGHRA and CDR2 YSYEKL. CDR3 length equals 17 residues.

This chain uses TRBV5-6 with TRBJ1-2, with D unclear. This CDR3 is built from 12 residues. The germline CDR1 and CDR2 sequences are SGHDT and YYEEEE. Trimming took off 4 bases at V and 4 bases at J, with 8 bases between the two ends. CDR3 amino acids: CASSRPGYGYTF. The CDR3, as DNA: TGTGCCAGCAGCCGTCCGGGCTATGGCTACACCTTC.

The CDR3 protein is CASSPSGSLGEQFF. The CDR3 region has the DNA TGTGCCAGCAGCCCTAGCGGGAGCCTCGGGGAGCAGTTCTTC. This chain uses TRBV11-2 with TRBJ2-1; 10 nucleotides align to TRBD2. This CDR3 comprises 14 residues. Per the germline V gene, CDR1 is SGHAT and CDR2 is FQNNGV. V gave up 5 bases and J gave up 10 bases; unmatched junction bases: 8.

This clone has a single count. The rearrangement joins TRBV6-5 to TRBJ2-3; tentatively, D is TRBD1 (6 bases). This CDR3 region has 15 residues. The germline V gene has CDR1 MNHEY and CDR2 SVGAGI. Trimming removed 1 base at V and 2 bases at J, with 10 bases between. The CDR3 loop reads CASSYLGASTDTQYF. The CDR3 DNA sequence: TGTGCCAGCAGTTACTTGGGGGCCTCCACAGATACGCAGTATTTT.

This chain uses TRBV5-8 with TRBJ1-1; 8 positions agree with TRBD1. The V and J ends lost 3 bases and 7 bases, in that order; junction bases with no gene match: 8. The germline gives CDR1 SGHTS, CDR2 YDEGEE. This CDR3 is 14 amino acids long. The CDR3 region is CASSSDRERGEAFF. The CDR3 DNA sequence: TGTGCCAGCAGCTCGGACAGGGAACGGGGTGAAGCTTTCTTT.

The chain employs TRBV5-1 and TRBJ1-1; perhaps TRBD1 as D (5 bases). The CDR3 is made up of 14 amino acids. V dropped 4 bases and J dropped 3 bases, with 13 bases sitting between them. CDR1 SGHRS and CDR2 YFSETQ come from the germline V gene. This CDR3 is CASSLARVDTEAFF. The CDR3 nucleotides are TGCGCCAGCAGCCTCGCCAGGGTAGACACTGAAGCTTTCTTT.

The V gene is TRBV11-2, the J gene TRBJ1-2; TRBD1 aligns across 7 bases. Germline lookup yields CDR1 SGHAT and CDR2 FQNNGV. Trimming took 0 bases from V and 5 from J; bases not matched to a gene: 9. This CDR3 has 16 amino acids. The chain's CDR3 is CASSLDRVRGKYGYTF. Here the CDR3 DNA reads TGTGCCAGCAGCTTAGATCGCGTCAGGGGGAAGTATGGCTACACCTTC.

The rearrangement links TRBV6-4 to TRBJ2-3, with D possibly called TRBD1 or TRBD2 (7 bases each). Germline lookup yields CDR1 MRHNA and CDR2 SNTAGT. The CDR3 has 14 residues. The V and J ends lost 7 bases and 2 bases respectively, with 13 bases between them. The CDR3 region is CASKAGQNTDTQYF. For the CDR3, the DNA is TGTGCCAGCAAAGCGGGACAGAACACAGATACGCAGTATTTT.

V gene TRBV2 combines with J gene TRBJ2-5; the D call may be TRBD1 or TRBD2 (5 bases each). V gave up 6 bases and J gave up 4 bases, with 12 bases separating them. Germline CDR1 reads SNHLY; CDR2 reads FYNNEI. The CDR3 covers 13 residues. This CDR3 is CASRGPVLETQYF. CDR3 coding DNA: TGTGCCAGCAGGGGACCCGTGTTAGAGACCCAGTACTTC.

The V and J genes are TRBV20-1 and TRBJ2-7; D not certain. V shed 6 bases and J shed 5 bases, with 11 bases lying between them. The CDR3 extends over 11 amino acids. Looked up from germline, CDR1 is DFQATT and CDR2 is SNEGSKA (reference sequence). The CDR3 sequence is CSASHGDEQYF. In DNA, the CDR3 is TGCAGTGCGTCACATGGGGACGAGCAGTACTTC.

This chain connects TRBV19 to TRBJ2-7; maybe TRBD2 (5 bases). V shed 6 bases and J shed 3 bases, with 15 bases lying between them. Per the germline V gene, CDR1 is LNHDA and CDR2 is SQIVND (reference sequence). This CDR3 spans 14 amino acids. CDR3 nucleotide sequence: TGTGCCAGTAGCCCCCAGCGGTCTGACTACGAGCAGTACTTC. As protein: CASSPQRSDYEQYF.

This sequence joins TRBV7-9 and TRBJ1-1; no clear D gene. There are 13 residues in the CDR3. Germline V gene sequence: CDR1 SEHNR, CDR2 FQNEAQ (reference sequence). V lost 1 base to trimming and J lost 7 bases, with 10 bases between them. CDR3 sequence (DNA): TGTGCCAGCAGCTTAGGACGCTTATTTGAAGCTTTCTTT. Translating gives CASSLGRLFEAFF.

The CDR3 region has the DNA TGTGCCAGCAGCTTTAGGGGCCAAAACTATGGCTACACCTTC. Residues: CASSFRGQNYGYTF. The chain recombines TRBV7-9 with TRBJ1-2, with D possibly being TRBD1 (5 bases). V lost 3 bases and J 2 bases, leaving 10 bases between the germline ends. The CDR3 length is 14 residues. The V gene's germline CDR1 is SEHNR and CDR2 FQNEAQ (reference sequence).

The CDR3 loop is CATSPTTDTQYF. For the CDR3, the DNA is TGTGCCACCAGTCCTACCACAGATACGCAGTATTTT. The gene calls are TRBV15 and TRBJ2-3, with no clear D. The V gene lost 6 bases and the J gene lost 2 bases, with 6 bases spanning the gap. Germline V CDR1 and CDR2: LNHNV, YYDKDF (reference sequence). This CDR3 comprises 12 residues.